The 17 T cell receptor beta chains below come from one sample, sequenced in a study of T cell responses to AZD1222 COVID-19 vaccine. Assay used: immunoSEQ multiplex PCR; TCRdb lists only in-frame clones, some missing. Among about 94,000 clones listed, more than 75% were seen once. Sequenced here: peripheral blood, sampled 28 days after the second AZD1222 dose. The receptors were gathered from an adult who received the AZD1222 COVID-19 vaccine.

This CDR3 reads CASSPPGTGGDTQYF. The CDR3 DNA sequence: TGCGCCAGCAGCCCCCCCGGGACAGGGGGGGATACGCAGTATTTT. This chain uses TRBV5-1 with TRBJ2-3; TRBD1 aligns across 11 bases. This CDR3 is built from 15 residues. Looked up from germline, CDR1 is SGHRS and CDR2 is YFSETQ. V dropped 4 bases and J dropped 6; count of bases not matched to a gene: 7. Combining the CDR3 with reference TRBV5-1 and TRBJ2-3 gives the whole variable domain KAGVTQTPRYLIKTRGQQVTLSCSPISGHRSVSWYQQTPGQGLQFLFEYFSETQRNKGNFPGRFSGRQFSNSRSEMNVSTLELGDSALYLCASSPPGTGGDTQYFGPGTRLTVL.

This chain connects TRBV11-3 to TRBJ1-2; unclear D gene. CDR1 is SGHNT and CDR2 is YENEEA in the germline V gene. The CDR3 sequence is 13 residues long. Trimming removed 3 bases from V and 7 bases from J, with 12 bases in between. The CDR3 sequence is CASSLWTGGGYTF. DNA of the CDR3: TGTGCCAGCAGCTTGTGGACCGGCGGTGGCTACACCTTC.

The chain carries TRBV13 and TRBJ1-6; D gene unclear. The CDR3 consists of 18 residues. V shed 3 bases and J shed 5 bases, with 20 bases lying between them. Germline CDR1 reads PRHDT; CDR2 reads FYEKMQ (reference sequence). The chain's CDR3 is CASSFRSDFGVNNSPLHF. CDR3 coding DNA: TGTGCCAGCAGCTTTCGATCCGACTTTGGGGTCAATAATTCACCCCTCCACTTT.

This chain links TRBV5-6 with TRBJ1-2, with 9 bases fitting TRBD1. CDR3 length equals 15 residues. V was pared by 1 base and J by 7 bases, with 8 bases of the junction left unmatched. From germline, CDR1 is SGHDT and CDR2 YYEEEE. CDR3 loop: CASSLPSGQGFGYTF. CDR3 nucleotide sequence: TGTGCCAGCAGCTTGCCGTCGGGACAGGGTTTTGGCTACACCTTC.

The rearrangement uses TRBV5-6 and TRBJ2-1; D is ambiguous. The CDR3 loop spans 15 amino acids. V was clipped by 2 bases and J by 6 bases, with 15 bases between them. Germline CDR1 SGHDT, CDR2 YYEEEE. The CDR3 sequence is CASSFGLGITNEQFF. In DNA, the CDR3 is TGTGCCAGCAGCTTTGGGTTGGGTATTACCAATGAGCAGTTCTTC.

This chain connects TRBV6-1 to TRBJ2-1, with 8 positions matching TRBD1. After removal of 2 bases from V and 2 bases from J, the junction contained 5 bases not matched to a gene. Germline CDR1 reads MNHNS; CDR2 reads SASEGT. The CDR3 length is 16 residues. The CDR3 region has the DNA TGTGCCAGCAGTGAAATACAGGGGGGAACCTACAATGAGCAGTTCTTC. The encoded protein is CASSEIQGGTYNEQFF.

The V call is TRBV5-1, the J call TRBJ1-4; D unresolved. The CDR3 has 14 amino acids. The V end was cut by 1 base, the J end by 8 bases, with 12 bases between. Germline V lookup: CDR1 SGHRS, CDR2 YFSETQ. The CDR3 sequence: CASSLRGHVEKLFF. Here the CDR3 DNA reads TGCGCCAGCAGCTTGAGAGGGCACGTGGAAAAACTGTTTTTT.

This chain links TRBV12-3 or TRBV12-4 with TRBJ1-1; no clear D gene. The CDR3 length is 12 residues. V dropped 5 bases and J dropped 3 bases, with 7 bases sitting between them. The CDR3 spells CASSHRDTEAFF. CDR3 DNA: TGTGCCAGCAGTCATCGGGACACTGAAGCTTTCTTT.

The chain combines TRBV6-6 with TRBJ2-1, with D hard to call. The length of the CDR3 is 15 residues. Germline V gives CDR1 MNHNY, CDR2 SVGAGI (reference sequence). V dropped 7 bases and J dropped 0 bases, with 13 bases sitting between them. CDR3 DNA: TGTGCCAGCACGGAACCGACTCACTCCTACAATGAGCAGTTCTTC. Translation: CASTEPTHSYNEQFF.

This chain connects TRBV30 to TRBJ1-5, with D possibly TRBD1 on 6 matching bases. The germline CDR1 and CDR2 sequences are GTSNPN and SVGIG (reference sequence). This CDR3 spans 16 amino acids. Trimming left V 3 bases short and J 0 bases short, with 15 bases between. CDR3 nucleotide sequence: TGTGCCTGGAGCGCCGACAGGACATATAGCAATCAGCCCCAGCATTTT. Protein product: CAWSADRTYSNQPQHF.

There are a few counts of this clone. The J gene is TRBJ2-2, the V gene TRBV6-5; D may match TRBD1 or TRBD2 (5 bases each). Germline V gene lookup returns CDR1 MNHEY and CDR2 SVGAGI. V lost 6 bases and J lost 5, with 16 bases in between. The CDR3 contains 15 residues. Written as DNA, the CDR3 is TGTGCCAGCAGAGCCGGGACCCAAGGTACCGGGGAGCTGTTTTTT. Translating gives CASRAGTQGTGELFF.

The chain uses TRBV7-3 and TRBJ2-1, with 7 bases aligning to TRBD2. The CDR3 consists of 13 residues. CDR1 and CDR2 from the germline V gene are SGHTA and FQGTGA. V lost 1 base, J lost 15 bases, and 9 bases stayed unmatched. The CDR3 spells CASSLIETSTRFF. For the CDR3, the DNA is TGTGCCAGCAGCTTAATAGAGACTAGCACGCGGTTCTTC.

The V call is TRBV7-9, the J call TRBJ1-5; TRBD1 aligns across 7 bases. The CDR3 consists of 15 residues. Germline V gene lookup returns CDR1 SEHNR and CDR2 FQNEAQ (reference sequence). V shed 5 bases and J 7 bases; nucleotides not matched to a gene: 11. CDR3 region: CASSHTGARGQPQHF. For the CDR3, the DNA is TGTGCCAGCAGCCACACAGGGGCTCGCGGGCAGCCCCAGCATTTT.

This clone was recorded only once. The chain is built from TRBV28 and TRBJ2-1, with 10 bases lining up with TRBD2. Germline V gene sequence: CDR1 MDHEN, CDR2 SYDVKM. After removal of 6 bases from V and 4 bases from J, the junction contained 6 bases not matched to a gene. The CDR3 totals 15 residues. CDR3 nucleotide sequence: TGTGCCAGCAGCTCCGGGACTAGCGAATACAATGAGCAGTTCTTC. Its protein product is CASSSGTSEYNEQFF.

The V and J genes are TRBV19 and TRBJ2-5; 7 bases map to TRBD1. J gave up 3 bases and V 5 bases, and 9 bases lay outside the gene matches. The CDR3 is 15 amino acids. Germline V gene data show CDR1 as LNHDA and CDR2 as SQIVND (reference sequence). DNA for the CDR3: TGTGCCAGTAGTGTGCACCGGGACAGTAAAGAGACCCAGTACTTC. Encoded protein: CASSVHRDSKETQYF.

This clone has just one count. CDR3 amino acids: CASSLARSTTGELFF. The CDR3 DNA follows: TGTGCCAGCAGCTTAGCGCGGTCAACTACCGGGGAGCTGTTTTTT. The chain joins TRBV7-2 to TRBJ2-2; no reliable D call. CDR3 size: 15 residues. The V gene's germline CDR1 is SGHTA and CDR2 FQGNSA. V gave up 0 bases and J gave up 5 bases, with 10 bases separating them.

V gene TRBV7-2 combines with J gene TRBJ2-7; D is undetermined. CDR3 length: 15 residues. Trimming took off 5 bases at V and 0 bases at J, with 14 bases between the two ends. Germline CDR1 is SGHTA and CDR2 is FQGNSA. CDR3: CASSRAQVSSYEQYF. The CDR3 nucleotides read TGTGCCAGCAGCCGGGCCCAGGTAAGCTCCTACGAGCAGTACTTC.